This entry describes one T cell receptor (beta chain). The sample originates from a study of CD8 T cells in Susac syndrome. With random hexamers, reverse transcription was performed on about 0.5 to 1 ug of RNA. TCRdb used MiXCR to reprocess the immunoSEQ multiplex PCR reads, holding one entry per CDR3 protein. Seen here are 100,000 to 150,000 distinct CDR3 sequences, around 94% observed once, and the top ten hold 0.2% to 0.25%. The germline V and J ends were trimmed by 4 bases and 3 bases, with 10 bases remaining between them. Looked up from germline, CDR1 is SEHNR and CDR2 is FQNEAQ (reference sequence). This CDR3 spans 14 amino acids.

The chain links TRBV7-9 to TRBJ1-5; no reliable D call. This TCR was sampled from a human donor with Susac syndrome. The sample taken for sequencing was CD8+ T cells from PBMCs. CDR3 coding DNA: TGTGCCAGCAGCTCACCGGGAGCCAATCAGCCCCAGCATTTT. This sequence encodes CASSSPGANQPQHF.